The 27 T cell receptor beta chains presented below share a single source sample, sequenced in a study of spatial heterogeneity in lung cancer. TCRdb called the 5' RACE reads again in MiXCR, with one record for every CDR3 protein. The sample lists around 45,000 distinct CDR3 sequences; 20% to 25% were seen once. Time point in this sample: blood at routine non-recurrence follow-up after resection. This material consisted of PBMCs, taken at follow-up. These receptors were collected from a female donor with early-stage non-small cell lung cancer.

In its sample, this clonotype was seen a few times. This chain joins TRBV7-2 and TRBJ2-2; 8 nucleotides align to TRBD2. Trimming at V came to 5 bases and at J to 2 bases, leaving 4 bases not matched to a gene. The germline V gene has CDR1 SGHTA and CDR2 FQGNSA. The CDR3 contains 15 residues. DNA of the CDR3: TGTGCCAGCAGCGCTAGCGGGCTTAACACCGGGGAGCTGTTTTTT. It specifies CASSASGLNTGELFF.

There are a few counts of this clonotype. The V call is TRBV20-1, the J call TRBJ2-5; D gene ambiguous. Trimming left V 0 bases short and J 5 bases short, with 16 bases between. Germline V gene lookup returns CDR1 DFQATT and CDR2 SNEGSKA (reference sequence). The CDR3 spans 15 residues. CDR3 bases: TGCAGTGCTAGAGATGGTCTGCGTCATCGGGAGACCCAGTACTTC. Translation gives CSARDGLRHRETQYF.

The table lists this clonotype with many counts. The rearrangement links TRBV12-3 or TRBV12-4 to TRBJ1-1; D is uncertain. The CDR3 runs 13 residues. V gave up 5 bases and J gave up 1 base, with 8 bases separating them. Here the CDR3 DNA reads TGTGCCAGCAGTCCCTGGGGGAACACTGAAGCTTTCTTT. It translates to CASSPWGNTEAFF.

This clonotype was counted ten times or more. The CDR3 region is CASSGLTARNSPLHF. The CDR3 DNA is TGTGCCAGCAGCGGTCTGACCGCCCGGAATTCACCCCTCCACTTT. The chain couples TRBV9 to TRBJ1-6; no clear D gene. This CDR3 is built from 15 residues. Looked up from germline, CDR1 is SGDLS and CDR2 is YYNGEE. Trimming cost V 3 bases and J 7 bases, with 14 bases left between them. The variable domain in full, with the rest retrieved from reference TRBV9 and TRBJ1-6, is DSGVTQTPKHLITATGQRVTLRCSPRSGDLSVYWYQQSLDQGLQFLIQYYNGEERAKGNILERFSAQQFPDLHSELNLSSLELGDSALYFCASSGLTARNSPLHFGNGTRLTVT.

In this sample, this clonotype turned up many times. This rearrangement joins TRBV12-3 or TRBV12-4 to TRBJ1-6, with D maybe TRBD1 (6 bases). This CDR3 contains 14 residues. V gave up 2 bases and J gave up 7 bases, with 9 bases separating them. The CDR3 sequence is CASSLRTDNSPLHF. The DNA of the CDR3 is TGTGCCAGCAGTTTAAGGACAGACAATTCACCCCTCCACTTT.

This clonotype came up a few times. The genes are TRBV10-3 and TRBJ2-2; D gene uncertain. Germline V gene data show CDR1 as ENHRY and CDR2 as SYGVKD. The germline V and J ends were trimmed by 2 bases and 1 base, with 11 bases remaining between them. There are 16 residues in the CDR3. CDR3 in DNA: TGTGCCATCAGTGAGAGGGTAGCCCAGAACACCGGGGAGCTGTTTTTT. It yields the protein CAISERVAQNTGELFF.

This clonotype was observed at least ten times. V and J are TRBV28 and TRBJ2-7; 11 nucleotides line up with TRBD1. The CDR3 has 15 amino acids. Germline V gene data show CDR1 as MDHEN and CDR2 as SYDVKM. Trimming took 6 bases from V and 4 from J; bases not matched to a gene: 8. DNA for the CDR3: TGTGCCAGCAGAACCGGGACAGGGGGGATTTACGAGCAGTACTTC. Encoded protein: CASRTGTGGIYEQYF.

V and J are TRBV6-6 and TRBJ1-1; TRBD1 matches 8 bases. After removal of 4 bases from V and 2 bases from J, the junction contained 3 bases not matched to a gene. The germline gives CDR1 MNHNY, CDR2 SVGAGI (reference sequence). This CDR3 region has 14 residues. The CDR3 here is CASSFGQGNTEAFF. In nucleotides, the CDR3 is TGTGCCAGCAGTTTCGGACAGGGTAACACTGAAGCTTTCTTT.

The CDR3 nucleotides read TGTGCCAGCAGTTACCAAGGGCACCAAGAGACCCAGTACTTC. Encoded protein: CASSYQGHQETQYF. V and J are TRBV6-5 and TRBJ2-5; D gene uncertain. Trimming pared 2 bases from V and 0 bases from J, leaving 7 bases between. This CDR3 is built from 14 residues. CDR1 MNHEY and CDR2 SVGAGI come from the germline V gene.

This clonotype was detected only a few times. Written as DNA, the CDR3 is TGTGCCAGCAGCCCACGACAGGGGACCCCACTCTCTGGGGCCAACGTCCTGACTTTC. Its protein product is CASSPRQGTPLSGANVLTF. V gene TRBV7-9 combines with J gene TRBJ2-6; the match to TRBD1 covers 8 bases. This CDR3 contains 19 residues. V was clipped by 5 bases and J by 0 bases; unmatched bases: 12. Germline V CDR1 and CDR2: SEHNR, FQNEAQ (reference sequence).

The chain recombines TRBV12-3 or TRBV12-4 with TRBJ1-5; the D is unclear. This CDR3 is 16 amino acids long. Trimming cost V 0 bases and J 6 bases, with 15 bases left between them. CDR3 sequence: CASSLALPRAGQPQHF. Written as DNA, the CDR3 is TGTGCCAGCAGTTTAGCGCTTCCCCGGGCTGGTCAGCCCCAGCATTTT.

The sample holds a few counts of this clonotype. The rearrangement uses TRBV29-1 and TRBJ2-3, with TRBD2 identical over 8 bases. J gave up 2 bases and V 5 bases, and 3 bases lay outside the gene matches. In germline, CDR1 is SQVTM, CDR2 ANQGSEA. The CDR3 covers 13 residues. CDR3: CSVPGGDTDTQYF. CDR3 DNA: TGCAGCGTTCCGGGGGGGGACACAGATACGCAGTATTTT.

The rearrangement links TRBV3-1 to TRBJ2-3; unclear D gene. V was trimmed by 3 bases and J by 2 bases, leaving 0 bases between them. The CDR3 has 11 amino acids. The germline gives CDR1 LGHDT, CDR2 YNNKEL (reference sequence). The CDR3 nucleotides are TGTGCCAGCAGCCACACAGATACGCAGTATTTT. Encoded protein: CASSHTDTQYF.

This clonotype was observed a handful of times. The CDR3 loop reads CSTDEFEAFF. The CDR3 coding sequence is TGCAGCACGGACGAGTTTGAAGCTTTCTTT. The chain uses TRBV29-1 and TRBJ1-1; D uncertain. Between the trimmed V and J ends, which lost 8 bases and 7 bases, there was a span of 11 bases. The CDR3 sequence is 10 residues long. CDR1 is SQVTM, CDR2 ANQGSEA, per germline.

The genes are TRBV7-6 and TRBJ2-1; 11 bases are a match to TRBD1. Germline V CDR1 and CDR2: SGHVS, FNYEAQ. This CDR3 contains 14 residues. After removal of 4 bases from V and 12 bases from J, the junction contained 8 bases not matched to a gene. CDR3 in DNA: TGTGCCAGCAGCTCCCCCCGGACAGGGGGCGTGCAGTTCTTC. Protein product: CASSSPRTGGVQFF.

The chain uses TRBV5-1 and TRBJ2-7; 10 bases match TRBD2. After removal of 3 bases from V and 6 bases from J, the junction contained 12 bases not matched to a gene. This CDR3 comprises 16 residues. CDR1 and CDR2 (germline): SGHRS, YFSETQ. The CDR3 region has the DNA TGCGCCAGCAGCTACAGCGGGGGGGCCAGTGTTGGCGAGCAGTACGTC. It is translated as CASSYSGGASVGEQYV.

This clonotype has a handful of counts. The chain carries TRBV20-1 and TRBJ2-7, with D tentatively TRBD1 (5 bases). Germline CDR1 is DFQATT and CDR2 is SNEGSKA (reference sequence). The length of the CDR3 is 15 residues. Trimming removed 3 bases at V and 0 bases at J, with 15 bases between. CDR3 sequence (DNA): TGCAGTGCTAGGGGGCTACAACTAAGCTCCTACGAGCAGTACTTC. Translation gives CSARGLQLSSYEQYF.

A remark on this clonotype: Because the CDR3 is missing its conserved closing phenylalanine or tryptophan, this is likely a read error. The V and J genes are TRBV7-2 and TRBJ2-7, with D possibly matching TRBD2 (5 bases). Germline CDR1 and CDR2: SGHTA and FQGNSA. The V gene lost 1 base and the J gene lost 1 base, with 11 bases spanning the gap. CDR3 size: 15 residues. CDR3 bases: TGTGCCAGCAGCTTAGACTGGGCGGGTTCCTACGAGCAGTACCTC. Its protein is CASSLDWAGSYEQYL.

This clonotype was found many times. V gene TRBV12-3 or TRBV12-4 combines with J gene TRBJ1-2; D is undetermined. Trimming removed 3 bases at V and 4 bases at J, with 9 bases between. This CDR3 is built from 13 residues. CDR3 DNA: TGTGCCAGCAGTTTTAGCCTCACCTATGGCTACACCTTC. Amino acids: CASSFSLTYGYTF.

The V call is TRBV11-2, the J call TRBJ2-7; D might be TRBD1 (5 bases). There are 12 residues in the CDR3. CDR1 and CDR2 (germline): SGHAT, FQNNGV. V lost 5 bases, J lost 7 bases, and 12 bases lay in between. The CDR3 region has the DNA TGTGCCAGCAGCCCCCAAAGGGGAGAGCAGTACTTC. This gives the protein CASSPQRGEQYF.

V and J are TRBV10-3 and TRBJ2-5; D gene unclear. There are 12 residues in the CDR3. Trimming pared 10 bases from V and 0 bases from J, leaving 9 bases between. Germline values: CDR1 ENHRY, CDR2 SYGVKD. The chain's CDR3 is CATRGDQETQYF. As DNA, the CDR3 is TGTGCCACACGTGGAGACCAAGAGACCCAGTACTTC.

Notes on this clonotype: A read error may account for a junction end that differs from germline. J is TRBJ1-1 and V is TRBV7-9, with D maybe TRBD1 (6 bases). Germline V lookup: CDR1 SEHNR, CDR2 FQNEAQ (reference sequence). CDR3 length: 17 residues. CDR3 in amino acids: CASSFGGPGRINTEVFF. The CDR3 nucleotides read TGTGCCAGCAGCTTCGGGGGCCCGGGGCGAATCAACACTGAAGTTTTCTTT. Based on the CDR3 plus reference TRBV7-9 and TRBJ1-1, the full variable domain is DTGVSQNPRHKITKRGQNVTFRCDPISEHNRLYWYRQTLGQGPEFLTYFQNEAQLEKSRLLSDRFSAERPKGSFSTLEIQRTEQGDSAMYLCASSFGGPGRINTEVFFGQGTRLTVV.

This clonotype has ten or more counts. The chain joins TRBV5-5 to TRBJ2-1; 7 nucleotides line up with TRBD2. Looked up from germline, CDR1 is SGHKS and CDR2 is YYEKEE (reference sequence). The CDR3 totals 15 residues. V was pared by 0 bases and J by 8 bases, with 8 bases of the junction left unmatched. In DNA, the CDR3 is TGTGCCAGCAGCTTGGCGGGGCAGGGAGGGCATGAGCAGTTCTTC. It codes for CASSLAGQGGHEQFF. Full variable domain (missing parts from reference TRBV5-5 and TRBJ2-1): DAGVTQSPTHLIKTRGQQVTLRCSPISGHKSVSWYQQVLGQGPQFIFQYYEKEERGRGNFPDRFSARQFPNYSSELNVNALLLGDSALYLCASSLAGQGGHEQFFGPGTRLTVL.

This clonotype showed up many times. The chain uses TRBV5-4 and TRBJ1-2; D not certain. The ends were cut back, 4 bases at V and 2 bases at J, with 12 bases in the middle. The CDR3 totals 14 residues. Germline CDR1 reads SGHNT; CDR2 reads YYREEE (reference sequence). CDR3 nucleotides: TGTGCCAGCAGCCCCCGGGAGCTCAACTATGGCTACACCTTC. It codes for CASSPRELNYGYTF.

The chain links TRBV7-3 to TRBJ2-6; D unresolved. The CDR3 runs 17 residues. The germline V and J ends were trimmed by 2 bases and 2 bases, with 13 bases remaining between them. The germline gives CDR1 SGHTA, CDR2 FQGTGA. CDR3 in DNA: TGTGCCAGCAGCTTAGAAGTCGGTAGAGCTGGGGCCAACGTCCTGACTTTC. It encodes CASSLEVGRAGANVLTF.

This clonotype was recorded once. The V and J genes are TRBV29-1 and TRBJ2-7, with D possibly being TRBD1 (6 bases). V lost 6 bases and J lost 3, with 15 bases in between. This CDR3 is built from 13 residues. The germline CDR1 and CDR2 sequences are SQVTM and ANQGSEA. This CDR3 reads CSVQQGKDYEQYF. The CDR3 DNA reads TGCAGCGTACAACAGGGTAAAGACTACGAGCAGTACTTC.

This chain links TRBV7-2 with TRBJ2-5; 8 nucleotides line up with TRBD2. There are 15 residues in the CDR3. Per the germline V gene, CDR1 is SGHTA and CDR2 is FQGNSA. The V segment lost 5 bases and the J segment 0 bases; nucleotides outside the gene matches: 5. The DNA of the CDR3 is TGTGCCAGCAGCCCAAGTAGCGGGAACCAAGAGACCCAGTACTTC. Translation gives CASSPSSGNQETQYF.